A single T cell receptor (beta chain) is shown here with its context. This entry comes from a study of control samples from healthy donors and cancer patients. Trimming removed 2 bases at V and 2 bases at J, with 11 bases between. Germline values: CDR1 MNHNY, CDR2 SVGAGI (reference sequence). The length of the CDR3 is 15 residues. Clones were read by immunoSEQ multiplex PCR, and TCRdb kept only the in-frame ones, dropping some. The table includes about 170,000 clones, 91% detected once. The rearrangement uses TRBV6-6 and TRBJ2-3, with unresolved D. Sequences were obtained from blood. The sequence was collected from a woman between 25 and 40 years old in good health. For the CDR3, the DNA is TGTGCCAGCAGTTACCCCCGACTCGACACAGATACGCAGTATTTT. Translation: CASSYPRLDTDTQYF.